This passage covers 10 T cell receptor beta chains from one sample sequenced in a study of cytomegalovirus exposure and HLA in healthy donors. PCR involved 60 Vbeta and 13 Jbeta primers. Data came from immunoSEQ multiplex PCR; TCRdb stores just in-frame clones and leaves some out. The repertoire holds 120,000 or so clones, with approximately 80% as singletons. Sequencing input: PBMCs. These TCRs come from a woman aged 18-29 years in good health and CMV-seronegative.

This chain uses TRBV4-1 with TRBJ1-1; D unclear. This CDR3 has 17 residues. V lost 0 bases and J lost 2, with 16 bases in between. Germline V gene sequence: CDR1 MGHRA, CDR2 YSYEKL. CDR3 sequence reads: CASSQDSTRLPNTEAFF. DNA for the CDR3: TGCGCCAGCAGCCAAGACTCTACCCGGTTACCCAACACTGAAGCTTTCTTT.

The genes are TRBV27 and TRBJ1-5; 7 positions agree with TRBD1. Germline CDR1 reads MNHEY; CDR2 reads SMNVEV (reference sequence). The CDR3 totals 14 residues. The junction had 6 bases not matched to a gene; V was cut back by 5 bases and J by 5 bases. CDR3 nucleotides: TGTGCCAGCAGTCCCCTAACAGGGGATCAGCCCCAGCATTTT. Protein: CASSPLTGDQPQHF.

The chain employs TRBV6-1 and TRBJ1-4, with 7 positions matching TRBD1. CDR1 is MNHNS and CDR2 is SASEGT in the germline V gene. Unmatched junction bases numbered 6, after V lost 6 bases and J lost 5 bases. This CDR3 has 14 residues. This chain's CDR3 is CASSGGGENEKLFF. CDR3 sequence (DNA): TGTGCCAGCAGCGGAGGGGGCGAGAATGAAAAACTGTTTTTT.

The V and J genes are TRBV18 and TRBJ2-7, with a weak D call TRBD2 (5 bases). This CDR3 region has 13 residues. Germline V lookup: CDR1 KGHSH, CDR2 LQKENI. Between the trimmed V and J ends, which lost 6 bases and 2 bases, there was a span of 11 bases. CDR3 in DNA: TGTGCCAGCTCCGAGGGCAACGCCTACGAGCAGTACTTC. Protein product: CASSEGNAYEQYF.

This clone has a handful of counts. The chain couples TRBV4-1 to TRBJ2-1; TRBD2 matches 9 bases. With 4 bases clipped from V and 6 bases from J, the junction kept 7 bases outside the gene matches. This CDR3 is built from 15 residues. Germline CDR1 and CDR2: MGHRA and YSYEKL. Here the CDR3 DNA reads TGCGCCAGCAGCCTTAGCGGGAGCCTCGGCAATGAGCAGTTCTTC. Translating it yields CASSLSGSLGNEQFF.

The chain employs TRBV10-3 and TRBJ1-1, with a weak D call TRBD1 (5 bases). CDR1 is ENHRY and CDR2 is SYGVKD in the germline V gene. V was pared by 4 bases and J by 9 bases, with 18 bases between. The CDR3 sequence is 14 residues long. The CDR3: CAISGLGADSKAFF. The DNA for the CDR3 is TGTGCCATCAGTGGACTTGGGGCAGACTCAAAAGCTTTCTTT.

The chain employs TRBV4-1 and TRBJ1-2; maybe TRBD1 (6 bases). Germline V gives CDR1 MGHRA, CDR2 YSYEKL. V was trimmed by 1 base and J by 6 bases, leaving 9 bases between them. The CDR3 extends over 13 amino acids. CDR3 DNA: TGCGCCAGCAGCCAAGGCAGGGGTGATGGCTACACCTTC. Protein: CASSQGRGDGYTF.

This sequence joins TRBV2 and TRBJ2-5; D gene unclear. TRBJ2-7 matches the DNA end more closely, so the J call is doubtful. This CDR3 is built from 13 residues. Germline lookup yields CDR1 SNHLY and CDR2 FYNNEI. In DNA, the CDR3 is TGTGCCACCCGGAGTCCCACTTCCATCGAGCAGTACTTC. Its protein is CATRSPTSIEQYF.

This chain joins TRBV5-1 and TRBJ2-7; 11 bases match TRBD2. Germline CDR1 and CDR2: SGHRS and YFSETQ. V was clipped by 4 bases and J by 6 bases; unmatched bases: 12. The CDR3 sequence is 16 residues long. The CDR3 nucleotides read TGCGCCAGCAGCGAGACTAGCGGGACCTTAACGACCGAGCAGTACTTC. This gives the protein CASSETSGTLTTEQYF.

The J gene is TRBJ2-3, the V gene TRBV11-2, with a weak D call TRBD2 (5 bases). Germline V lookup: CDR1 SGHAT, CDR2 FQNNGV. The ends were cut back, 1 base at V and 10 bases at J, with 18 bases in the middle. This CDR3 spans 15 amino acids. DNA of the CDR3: TGTGCCAGCAGCTTAGTGGACTTCATGAGGTCTGCGCAGTATTTT. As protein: CASSLVDFMRSAQYF.